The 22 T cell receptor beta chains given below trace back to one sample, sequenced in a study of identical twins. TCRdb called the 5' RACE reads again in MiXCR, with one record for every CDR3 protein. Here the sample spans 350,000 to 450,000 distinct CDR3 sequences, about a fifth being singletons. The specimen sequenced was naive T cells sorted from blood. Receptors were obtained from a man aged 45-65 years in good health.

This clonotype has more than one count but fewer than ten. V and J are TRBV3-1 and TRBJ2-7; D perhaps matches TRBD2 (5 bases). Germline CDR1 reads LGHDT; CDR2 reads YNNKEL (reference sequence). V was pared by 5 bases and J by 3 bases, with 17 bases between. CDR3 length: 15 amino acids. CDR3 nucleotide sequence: TGTGCCAGCAGCTCAATAGGAGGACGAGTCTACGAGCAGTACTTC. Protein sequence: CASSSIGGRVYEQYF.

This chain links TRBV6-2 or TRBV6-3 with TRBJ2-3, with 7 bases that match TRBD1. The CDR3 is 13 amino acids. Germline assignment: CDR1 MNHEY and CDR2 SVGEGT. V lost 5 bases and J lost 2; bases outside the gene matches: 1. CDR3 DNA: TGTGCCAGCAGTGGACAGGCCACAGATACGCAGTATTTT. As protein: CASSGQATDTQYF.

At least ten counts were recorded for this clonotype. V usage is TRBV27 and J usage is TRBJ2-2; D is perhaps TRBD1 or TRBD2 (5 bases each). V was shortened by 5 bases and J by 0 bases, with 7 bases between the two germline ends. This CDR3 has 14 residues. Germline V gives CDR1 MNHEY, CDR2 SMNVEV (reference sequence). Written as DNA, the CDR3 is TGTGCCAGCAGTGGGACGGCGAACACCGGGGAGCTGTTTTTT. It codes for CASSGTANTGELFF.

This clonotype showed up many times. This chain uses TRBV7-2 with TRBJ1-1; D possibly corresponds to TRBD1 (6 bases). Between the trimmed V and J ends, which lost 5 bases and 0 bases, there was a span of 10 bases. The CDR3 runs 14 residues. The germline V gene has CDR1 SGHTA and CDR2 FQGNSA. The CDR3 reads CASSQQGLNTEAFF. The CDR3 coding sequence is TGTGCCAGCAGCCAGCAGGGGCTGAACACTGAAGCTTTCTTT.

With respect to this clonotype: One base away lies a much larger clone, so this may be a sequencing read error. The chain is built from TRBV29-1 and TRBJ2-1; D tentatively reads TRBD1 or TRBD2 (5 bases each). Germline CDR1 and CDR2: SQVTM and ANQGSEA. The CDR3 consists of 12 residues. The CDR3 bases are TGCAGCGTTGCGGGACGGAACAATGAGCAGTCCTTC. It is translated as CSVAGRNNEQSF.

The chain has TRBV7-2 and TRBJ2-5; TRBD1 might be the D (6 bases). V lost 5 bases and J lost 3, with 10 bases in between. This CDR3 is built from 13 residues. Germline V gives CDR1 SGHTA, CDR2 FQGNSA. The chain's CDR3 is CASSPHREETQYF. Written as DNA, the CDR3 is TGTGCCAGCAGCCCACACAGGGAAGAGACCCAGTACTTC.

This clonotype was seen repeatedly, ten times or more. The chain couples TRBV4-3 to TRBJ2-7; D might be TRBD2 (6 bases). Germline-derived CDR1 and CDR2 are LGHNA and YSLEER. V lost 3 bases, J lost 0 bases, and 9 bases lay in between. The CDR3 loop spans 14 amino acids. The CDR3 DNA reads TGCGCCAGCAGCCACGGGGACTCCTCCTACGAGCAGTACTTC. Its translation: CASSHGDSSYEQYF.

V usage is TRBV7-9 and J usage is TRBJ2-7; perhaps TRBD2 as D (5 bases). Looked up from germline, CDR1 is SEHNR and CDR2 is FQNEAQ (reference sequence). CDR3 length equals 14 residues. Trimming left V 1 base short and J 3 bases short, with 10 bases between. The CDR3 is CASSLVGESYEQYF. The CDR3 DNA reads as TGTGCCAGCAGCTTAGTCGGGGAGAGCTACGAGCAGTACTTC.

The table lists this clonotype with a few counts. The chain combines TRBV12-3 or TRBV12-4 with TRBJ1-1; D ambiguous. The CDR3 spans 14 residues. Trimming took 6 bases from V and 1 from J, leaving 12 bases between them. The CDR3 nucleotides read TGTGCCAGCAGATACGGGTCCGCGAACACTGAAGCTTTCTTT. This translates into CASRYGSANTEAFF.

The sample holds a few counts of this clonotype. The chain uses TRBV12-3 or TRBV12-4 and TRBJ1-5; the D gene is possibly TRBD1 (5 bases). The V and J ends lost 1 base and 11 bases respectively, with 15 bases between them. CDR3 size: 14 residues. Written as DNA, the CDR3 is TGTGCCAGCAGTTTAGGGGACGGAGGATACTCCCAGCATTTT. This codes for CASSLGDGGYSQHF.

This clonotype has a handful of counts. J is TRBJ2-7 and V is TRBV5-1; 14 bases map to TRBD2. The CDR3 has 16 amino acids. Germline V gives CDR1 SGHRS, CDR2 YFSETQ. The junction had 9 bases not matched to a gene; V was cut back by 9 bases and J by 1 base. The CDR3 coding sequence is TGCGCCAACGCCGGGACTAGCGGGAGCAAATCCTACGAGCAGTACTTC. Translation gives CANAGTSGSKSYEQYF.

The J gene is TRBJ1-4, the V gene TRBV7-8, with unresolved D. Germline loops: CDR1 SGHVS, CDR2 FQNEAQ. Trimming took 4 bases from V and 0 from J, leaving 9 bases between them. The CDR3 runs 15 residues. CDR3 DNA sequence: TGTGCCAGCAGCTCCGGGGAGCCAACTAATGAAAAACTGTTTTTT. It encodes CASSSGEPTNEKLFF.

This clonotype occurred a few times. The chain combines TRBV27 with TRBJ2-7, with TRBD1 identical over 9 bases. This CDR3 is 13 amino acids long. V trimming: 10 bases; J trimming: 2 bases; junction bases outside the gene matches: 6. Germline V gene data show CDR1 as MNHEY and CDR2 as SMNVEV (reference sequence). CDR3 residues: CATRDRAAYEQYF. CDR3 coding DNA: TGTGCCACCAGGGACAGGGCCGCCTACGAGCAGTACTTC.

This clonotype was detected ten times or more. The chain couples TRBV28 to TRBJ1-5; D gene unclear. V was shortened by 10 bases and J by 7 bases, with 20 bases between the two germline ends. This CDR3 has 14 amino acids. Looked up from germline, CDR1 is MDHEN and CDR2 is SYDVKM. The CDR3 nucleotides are TGTGCCACACGGGTCCCTCGCCGTGAACAGCCCCAGCATTTT. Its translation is CATRVPRREQPQHF.

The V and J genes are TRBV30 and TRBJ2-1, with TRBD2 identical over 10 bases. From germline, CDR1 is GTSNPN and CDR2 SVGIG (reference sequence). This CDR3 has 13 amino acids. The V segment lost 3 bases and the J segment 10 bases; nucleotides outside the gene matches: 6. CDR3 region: CAWRPTSGLEQFF. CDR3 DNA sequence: TGTGCCTGGAGGCCGACTAGCGGGTTAGAGCAGTTCTTC.

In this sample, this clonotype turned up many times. CDR3 residues: CAWSVTGGSTGELFF. CDR3 DNA sequence: TGTGCCTGGAGTGTGACAGGGGGCTCAACCGGGGAGCTGTTTTTT. The rearrangement links TRBV30 to TRBJ2-2, with 10 positions matching TRBD1. The CDR3 covers 15 residues. Germline CDR1 is GTSNPN and CDR2 is SVGIG (reference sequence). Germline trimming cut 0 bases from V and 5 bases from J; bases unmatched to any gene: 3.

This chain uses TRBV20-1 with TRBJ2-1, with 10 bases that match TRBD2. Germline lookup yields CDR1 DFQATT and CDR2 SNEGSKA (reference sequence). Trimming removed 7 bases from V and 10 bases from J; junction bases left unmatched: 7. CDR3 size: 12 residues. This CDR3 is CSVKRGGREQFF. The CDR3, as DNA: TGCAGTGTTAAGCGGGGGGGGAGGGAGCAGTTCTTC.

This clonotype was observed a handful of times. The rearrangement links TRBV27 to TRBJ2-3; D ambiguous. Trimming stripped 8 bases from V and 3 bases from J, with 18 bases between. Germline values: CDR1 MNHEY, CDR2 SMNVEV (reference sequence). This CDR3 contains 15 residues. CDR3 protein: CASRAWGSGTDTQYF. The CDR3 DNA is TGTGCCAGCCGCGCGTGGGGAAGTGGGACAGATACGCAGTATTTT.

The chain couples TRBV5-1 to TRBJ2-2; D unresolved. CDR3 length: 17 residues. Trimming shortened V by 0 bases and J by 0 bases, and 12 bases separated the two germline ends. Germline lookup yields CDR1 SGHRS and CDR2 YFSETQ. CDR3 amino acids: CASSLELNAANTGELFF. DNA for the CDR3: TGCGCCAGCAGCTTGGAACTTAATGCCGCGAACACCGGGGAGCTGTTTTTT.

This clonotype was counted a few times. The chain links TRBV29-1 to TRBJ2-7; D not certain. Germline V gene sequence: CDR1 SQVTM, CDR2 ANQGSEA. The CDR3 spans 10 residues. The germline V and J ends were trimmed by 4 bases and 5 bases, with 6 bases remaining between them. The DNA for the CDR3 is TGCAGCGTTGGACATAACGAGCAGTACTTC. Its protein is CSVGHNEQYF.

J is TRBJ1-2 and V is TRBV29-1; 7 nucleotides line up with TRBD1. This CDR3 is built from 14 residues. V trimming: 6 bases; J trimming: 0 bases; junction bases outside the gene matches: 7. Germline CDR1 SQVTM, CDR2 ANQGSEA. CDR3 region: CSVSGTAANYGYTF. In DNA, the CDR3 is TGCAGCGTCTCTGGGACAGCCGCTAACTATGGCTACACCTTC. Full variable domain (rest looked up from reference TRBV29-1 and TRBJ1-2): SAVISQKPSRDICQRGTSLTIQCQVDSQVTMMFWYRQQPGQSLTLIATANQGSEATYESGFVIDKFPISRPNLTFSTLTVSNMSPEDSSIYLCSVSGTAANYGYTFGSGTRLTVV.

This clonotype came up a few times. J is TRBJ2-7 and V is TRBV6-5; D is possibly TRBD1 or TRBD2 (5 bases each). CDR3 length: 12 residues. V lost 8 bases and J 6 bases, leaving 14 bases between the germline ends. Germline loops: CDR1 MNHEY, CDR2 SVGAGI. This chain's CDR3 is CASGTGKSEQYF. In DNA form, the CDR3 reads TGTGCCAGCGGGACGGGGAAGAGCGAGCAGTACTTC.